The T cell receptor (beta chain) described here comes from a study of CDR3 diversity in severe acne (dated by TCRdb to about 2019). To prepare the library, PCR was applied. The sequencing machine was an Illumina HiSeq 2000. TCRdb took the public reads, trimmed them with fastp at Q25, ran MiXCR for clone calling and kept in-frame beta chains. Every CDR3 protein is listed once, alongside the most common genes and DNA of its rows. The table for this sample lists around 83,000 distinct CDR3 sequences; around 54% of them were counted only once. Of the sample, around 10% is held by the ten largest clones. Spanning cysteine to phenylalanine, the CDR3 consists of 17 amino acids. Just the 51-base CDR3 DNA is kept, in frame starting at base 1. Ends trimmed: V by 6 bases, J by 3 bases; bases unmatched to a gene: 7. As encoded in the germline V gene, CDR1 is SNHLY while CDR2 is FYNNEI. To note about this clonotype: The target of this receptor is not known. Within one base of it there is no much larger clone, and no base qualities were kept.

The sequence is built from TRBV2 and TRBJ2-1, with 14 central nucleotides matching TRBD2. What was sequenced was blood. This sequence was found in a male donor with severe acne vulgaris. The CDR3 in this case is CASRTTSGRVVYNEQFF. The DNA sequence is as follows: TGTGCCAGCAGGACGACTAGCGGGAGGGTAGTCTACAATGAGCAGTTCTTC.